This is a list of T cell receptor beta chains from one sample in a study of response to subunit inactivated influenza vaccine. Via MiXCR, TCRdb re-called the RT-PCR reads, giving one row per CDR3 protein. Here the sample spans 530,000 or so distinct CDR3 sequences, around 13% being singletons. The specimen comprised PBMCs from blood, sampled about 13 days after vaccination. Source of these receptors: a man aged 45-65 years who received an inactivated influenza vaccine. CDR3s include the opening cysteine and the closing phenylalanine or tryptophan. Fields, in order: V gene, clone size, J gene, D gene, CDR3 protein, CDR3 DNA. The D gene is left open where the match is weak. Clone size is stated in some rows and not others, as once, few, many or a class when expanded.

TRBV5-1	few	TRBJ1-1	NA	CASSLEKGYTEAFF	TGCGCCAGCAGCTTGGAAAAGGGTTACACTGAAGCTTTCTTT
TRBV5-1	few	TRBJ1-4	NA	CASSLRGDTNEKLFF	TGCGCCAGCAGCTTGAGGGGGGACACGAATGAAAAACTGTTTTTT
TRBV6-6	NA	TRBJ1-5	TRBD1	CASCDRAGQPQHF	TGTGCCAGCTGCGACAGGGCGGGTCAGCCCCAGCATTTT
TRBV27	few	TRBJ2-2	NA	CASSLTTRVTGELFF	TGTGCCAGCAGTTTAACCACAAGAGTCACCGGGGAGCTGTTTTTT
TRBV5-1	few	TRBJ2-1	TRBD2	CASSRQVGTSVQGEQFF	TGCGCCAGCAGCCGACAAGTTGGGACTAGCGTCCAAGGTGAGCAGTTCTTC
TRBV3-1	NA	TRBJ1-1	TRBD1	CASSQATGSTEAFF	TGTGCCAGCAGCCAAGCGACAGGGAGCACTGAAGCTTTCTTT
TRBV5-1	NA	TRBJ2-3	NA	CASCLDPDTDTQYF	TGCGCCAGCTGCTTGGACCCCGACACAGATACGCAGTATTTT
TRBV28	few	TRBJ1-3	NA	CASSSASGNTIYF	TGTGCCAGCAGTTCAGCCTCTGGAAACACCATATATTTT
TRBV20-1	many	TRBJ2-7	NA	CSARVNFDPYEQYF	TGCAGTGCTAGAGTGAACTTCGACCCCTACGAGCAGTACTTC
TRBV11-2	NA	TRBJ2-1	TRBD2	CASSRTSGSNEQFF	TGTGCCAGCAGTAGGACTAGCGGGAGCAATGAGCAGTTCTTC
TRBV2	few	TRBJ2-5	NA	CASLGVKGEETQYF	TGTGCCAGCTTAGGAGTCAAGGGGGAAGAGACCCAGTACTTC
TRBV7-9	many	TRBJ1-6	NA	CASSKDMPHSPLHF	TGTGCCAGCAGCAAGGACATGCCCCATTCACCCCTCCACTTT
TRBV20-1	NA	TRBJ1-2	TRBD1	CSARSGQGINYGYTF	TGCAGTGCTAGGTCGGGACAGGGGATTAACTATGGCTACACCTTC
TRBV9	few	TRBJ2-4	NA	CASSAIQGTIQYF	TGTGCCAGCAGCGCAATCCAGGGGACCATTCAGTACTTC
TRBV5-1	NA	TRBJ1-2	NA	CASSTGGGDGYTF	TGCGCCAGCAGCACAGGTGGAGGGGATGGCTACACCTTC
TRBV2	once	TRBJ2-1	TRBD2	CASRRLAGGPSYNEQFF	TGTGCCAGCAGGCGACTAGCGGGGGGTCCCTCCTACAATGAGCAGTTCTTC
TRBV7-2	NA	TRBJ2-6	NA	CASSPVPGANVLTF	TGTGCCAGCAGCCCCGTCCCTGGGGCCAACGTCCTGACTTTC
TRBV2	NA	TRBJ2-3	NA	CASRALTDDTDTQYF	TGTGCCAGCAGGGCCTTGACGGATGACACAGATACGCAGTATTTT
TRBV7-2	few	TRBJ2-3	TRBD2	CASSLYLGGGPDTQYF	TGTGCCAGCAGCTTATATTTAGGCGGGGGGCCAGATACGCAGTATTTT
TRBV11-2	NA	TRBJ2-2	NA	CASSLEGTNGELFF	TGTGCCAGCAGCTTAGAGGGGACAAACGGGGAGCTGTTTTTT
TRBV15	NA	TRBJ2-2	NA	CATSRDVEAGELFF	TGTGCCACCAGCAGAGATGTAGAGGCCGGGGAGCTGTTTTTT
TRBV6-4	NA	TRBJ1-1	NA	CASSRGEAFF	TGTGCCAGCAGTCGGGGTGAAGCTTTCTTT
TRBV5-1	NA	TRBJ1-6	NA	CASSLMGPLPATLHF	TGCGCCAGCAGCTTGATGGGGCCGCTCCCGGCCACCCTCCACTTT
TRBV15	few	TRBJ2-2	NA	CATSKSQEAMNTGELFF	TGTGCCACCAGCAAGAGTCAGGAGGCAATGAACACCGGGGAGCTGTTTTTT
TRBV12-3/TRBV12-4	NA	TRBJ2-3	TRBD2	CASSPQTSATDTQYF	TGTGCCAGCAGTCCGCAGACTAGCGCCACAGATACGCAGTATTTT
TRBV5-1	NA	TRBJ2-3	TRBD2	CASSFGGLAGRGTDTQYF	TGCGCCAGCAGCTTCGGAGGGCTAGCGGGAAGGGGCACAGATACGCAGTATTTT
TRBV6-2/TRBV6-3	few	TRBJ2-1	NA	CASSFNIPGSNEQFF	TGTGCCAGCAGTTTCAACATTCCAGGGTCTAATGAGCAGTTCTTC
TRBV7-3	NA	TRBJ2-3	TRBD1	CASSRGTGITDTQYF	TGTGCCAGCAGCCGCGGGACAGGTATCACAGATACGCAGTATTTT
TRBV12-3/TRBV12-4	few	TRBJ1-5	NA	CASSSTPPTVANQPQHF	TGTGCCAGCAGTTCTACCCCCCCTACAGTCGCTAATCAGCCCCAGCATTTT
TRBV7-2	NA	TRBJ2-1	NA	CASSLRQRTSYNEQFF	TGTGCCAGCAGCTTACGGCAGCGGACGTCCTACAATGAGCAGTTCTTC
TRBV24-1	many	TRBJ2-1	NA	CATRATGQTDSNEQFF	TGTGCCACCAGAGCTACGGGACAAACGGACTCCAATGAGCAGTTCTTC
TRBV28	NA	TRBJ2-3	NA	CASSLLWAADTQYF	TGTGCCAGCAGTTTACTGTGGGCTGCAGATACGCAGTATTTT
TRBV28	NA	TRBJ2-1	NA	CASSGVGDRDEQFF	TGTGCCAGCAGTGGGGTGGGGGATCGGGATGAGCAGTTCTTC
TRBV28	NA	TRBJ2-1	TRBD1	CASRIGTGALNEQFF	TGTGCCAGCCGCATAGGGACAGGGGCCTTGAATGAGCAGTTCTTC
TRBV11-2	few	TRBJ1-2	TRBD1	CASSLTGTVIPYGYTF	TGTGCCAGCAGCTTAACCGGGACAGTGATACCCTATGGCTACACCTTC
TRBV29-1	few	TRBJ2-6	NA	CSVRTGVSGANVLTF	TGCAGCGTTCGGACCGGAGTCTCTGGGGCCAACGTCCTGACTTTC
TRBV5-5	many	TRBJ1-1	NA	CASSFRDTYTEAFF	TGTGCCAGCAGCTTCCGGGACACATACACTGAAGCTTTCTTT
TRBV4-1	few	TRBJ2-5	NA	CASSQVWGGGLITEETQYF	TGCGCCAGCAGCCAAGTTTGGGGCGGGGGCCTAATTACGGAAGAGACCCAGTACTTC
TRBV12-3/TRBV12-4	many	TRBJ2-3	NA	CASRPTSTDTQYF	TGTGCCAGCAGGCCTACTAGCACAGATACGCAGTATTTT
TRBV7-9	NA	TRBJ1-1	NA	CASSGGQAEAFF	TGTGCCAGCAGCGGGGGGCAAGCTGAAGCTTTCTTT